A single sample is the source of the 15 T cell receptor beta chains below, sequenced in a study of T cells in Graves' hyperthyroidism and ophthalmopathy. Amplified TCR beta CDR3 regions derived from RNA transcripts. HTBI primers were used for first-round RT-PCR of the TCR CDR3. MiXCR, run by TCRdb on the multiplex PCR reads, gives a single entry per CDR3 protein. The sample records over 700,000 distinct CDR3 sequences, roughly a third being singletons. The material sequenced was blood. Receptors were obtained from a woman between 40 and 50 years old with Graves' hyperthyroidism.

To note about this clonotype: The junction and the germline gene differ at one end; a read error may be behind it. The chain joins TRBV12-3 or TRBV12-4 to TRBJ1-6; tentatively, D is TRBD1 (5 bases). The CDR3 consists of 12 residues. CDR3 residues: CASSLGDSLLHF. The DNA for the CDR3 is TGTGCCAGCAGTTTGGGGGATTCACTCCTCCACTTT.

This chain connects TRBV7-6 to TRBJ2-5, with 10 positions matching TRBD2. With 2 bases clipped from V and 2 bases from J, the junction kept 8 bases outside the gene matches. The CDR3 runs 17 residues. Germline values: CDR1 SGHVS, CDR2 FNYEAQ. The chain's CDR3 is CASSLWGSGRLQETQYF. DNA of the CDR3: TGTGCCAGCAGCTTATGGGGTAGCGGGAGGCTACAAGAGACCCAGTACTTC.

The table lists this clonotype with a few counts. The rearrangement uses TRBV12-3 or TRBV12-4 and TRBJ1-2, with TRBD1 as a possible D gene (6 bases). The V end was cut by 8 bases, the J end by 0 bases, with 13 bases between. The CDR3 extends over 14 amino acids. The CDR3 spells CASSPDSANYGYTF. In DNA, the CDR3 is TGTGCCAGCTCACCGGACAGCGCTAACTATGGCTACACCTTC.

Comments on this clonotype: One end of the junction is discordant with germline, which a read error may explain. V is TRBV10-3 and J is TRBJ2-6; a possible D gene is TRBD2 (6 bases). CDR1 ENHRY and CDR2 SYGVKD come from the germline V gene. This CDR3 contains 12 residues. As DNA, the CDR3 is TGTGCTGGAGGGAGCCCGGCCTACGTCCTGACTTTC. Amino acid sequence: CAGGSPAYVLTF.

The V gene is TRBV27, the J gene TRBJ2-7; 9 nucleotides align to TRBD1. Germline V gene lookup returns CDR1 MNHEY and CDR2 SMNVEV (reference sequence). The CDR3 contains 15 residues. J lost 2 bases, V lost 6 bases, and 8 bases had no gene match. In nucleotides, the CDR3 is TGTGCCAGCAGCCCCGGGACAGGGCCTACCTACGAGCAGTACTTC. This encodes CASSPGTGPTYEQYF.

This sequence joins TRBV5-4 and TRBJ1-2; the D is unclear. The CDR3 has 14 amino acids. From germline, CDR1 is SGHNT and CDR2 YYREEE (reference sequence). Trimming took off 4 bases at V and 5 bases at J, with 15 bases between the two ends. The CDR3 here is CASSLEGLSYGYTF. The DNA for the CDR3 is TGTGCCAGCAGCCTGGAGGGCCTTTCTTATGGCTACACCTTC.

This clonotype was seen only a few times. CDR3 loop: CASSQYSPNQPQHF. The CDR3 DNA sequence: TGTGCCAGCAGCCAATATTCACCGAATCAGCCCCAGCATTTT. The J gene is TRBJ1-5, the V gene TRBV7-2, with no clear D. From germline, CDR1 is SGHTA and CDR2 FQGNSA. CDR3 length: 14 residues. V lost 5 bases, J lost 4 bases, and 12 bases lay in between.

This clonotype was seen more than once but under ten times. The chain has TRBV7-9 and TRBJ1-3; TRBD1 matches at 9 bases. The length of the CDR3 is 15 residues. Germline V gene sequence: CDR1 SEHNR, CDR2 FQNEAQ (reference sequence). V dropped 4 bases and J dropped 2; count of bases not matched to a gene: 3. CDR3 coding DNA: TGTGCCAGCAGCTCCAGGACAGGGGCTGGAAACACCATATATTTT. This gives the protein CASSSRTGAGNTIYF.

This clonotype was recorded many times. The rearrangement uses TRBV7-2 and TRBJ2-5; D gene ambiguous. Germline values: CDR1 SGHTA, CDR2 FQGNSA. Trimming took off 1 base at V and 5 bases at J, with 8 bases between the two ends. The CDR3 totals 13 residues. The CDR3 bases are TGTGCCAGCAGCTTAGGCTTATCGGAGACCCAGTACTTC. Its protein is CASSLGLSETQYF.

For this clonotype: A read error may produce the germline difference seen at one junction end. CDR3 DNA: TGCGCCAGCAGCTTATTACGGAGAAGCTCCTACGGGCAGTACTTC. This translates into CASSLLRRSSYGQYF. The genes are TRBV7-9 and TRBJ2-7; the D is unclear. Germline V lookup: CDR1 SEHNR, CDR2 FQNEAQ (reference sequence). The CDR3 contains 15 residues.

J is TRBJ2-6 and V is TRBV11-2; D uncertain. Germline V gene data show CDR1 as SGHAT and CDR2 as FQNNGV. This CDR3 is built from 15 residues. V shed 0 bases and J shed 3 bases, with 6 bases lying between them. The CDR3, as DNA: TGTGCCAGCAGCTTAGAGTTGTATGGGGCCAACGTCCTGACTTTC. It specifies CASSLELYGANVLTF.

Remarks on this clonotype: A much larger clone is a single base away; this may be a read error. This chain joins TRBV19 and TRBJ2-6; no reliable D call. This CDR3 comprises 16 residues. The germline V gene encodes CDR1 LNHDA and CDR2 SQIVND (reference sequence). Trimming cost V 5 bases and J 3 bases, with 14 bases left between them. This CDR3 is CASSPKSLFGANVLTF. The CDR3 coding sequence is TGTGCCAGTAGTCCAAAATCCCTTTTTGGGGCCAACGTCCTGACTTTC.

About this clonotype: Since no conserved phenylalanine or tryptophan closes the CDR3, a read error is the likely cause. The gene calls are TRBV4-3 and TRBJ1-2; 8 positions match TRBD1. From germline, CDR1 is LGHNA and CDR2 YSLEER. Unmatched junction bases numbered 4, after V lost 1 base and J lost 0 bases. The CDR3 is 16 amino acids. In nucleotides, the CDR3 is TGCGCCAGCAGCCAAGCTGGGACAGGTGCTAACTATGGCTACACCCTC. Protein: CASSQAGTGANYGYTL.

The rearrangement links TRBV7-6 to TRBJ2-5, with D uncertain. The DNA end is more similar to TRBJ2-4, so the J call may be wrong. CDR3 length: 14 amino acids. Germline values: CDR1 SGHVS, CDR2 FNYEAQ. CDR3 sequence reads: CASSSNGPRDIQYF. CDR3 DNA: TGTGCCAGCAGCAGTAACGGACCCCGCGACATTCAGTACTTC.

This clonotype was counted at least ten times. The chain couples TRBV9 to TRBJ1-1; 7 bases fit TRBD1. V lost 4 bases, J lost 0 bases, and 6 bases stayed unmatched. CDR1 is SGDLS, CDR2 YYNGEE, per germline. The CDR3 has 15 amino acids. The CDR3, as DNA: TGTGCCAGCAGCCCAAGGGGACAGATGAACACTGAAGCTTTCTTT. This translates into CASSPRGQMNTEAFF.